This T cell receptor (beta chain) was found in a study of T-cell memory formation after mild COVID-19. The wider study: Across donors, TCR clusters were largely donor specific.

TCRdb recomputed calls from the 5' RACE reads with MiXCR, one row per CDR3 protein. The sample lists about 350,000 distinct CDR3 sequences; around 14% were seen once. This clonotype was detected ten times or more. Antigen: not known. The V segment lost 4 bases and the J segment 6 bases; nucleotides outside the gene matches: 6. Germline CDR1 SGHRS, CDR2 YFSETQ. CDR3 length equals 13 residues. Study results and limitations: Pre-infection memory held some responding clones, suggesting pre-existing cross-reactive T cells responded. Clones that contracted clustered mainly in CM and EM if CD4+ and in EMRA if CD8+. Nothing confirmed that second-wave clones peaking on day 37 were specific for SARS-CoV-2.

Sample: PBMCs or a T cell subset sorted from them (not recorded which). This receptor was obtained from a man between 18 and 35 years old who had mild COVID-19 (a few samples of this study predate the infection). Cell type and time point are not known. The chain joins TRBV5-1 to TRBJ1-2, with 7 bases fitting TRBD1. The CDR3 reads CASSTGDRDGYTF. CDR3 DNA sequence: TGCGCCAGCAGCACAGGGGACCGGGATGGCTACACCTTC.